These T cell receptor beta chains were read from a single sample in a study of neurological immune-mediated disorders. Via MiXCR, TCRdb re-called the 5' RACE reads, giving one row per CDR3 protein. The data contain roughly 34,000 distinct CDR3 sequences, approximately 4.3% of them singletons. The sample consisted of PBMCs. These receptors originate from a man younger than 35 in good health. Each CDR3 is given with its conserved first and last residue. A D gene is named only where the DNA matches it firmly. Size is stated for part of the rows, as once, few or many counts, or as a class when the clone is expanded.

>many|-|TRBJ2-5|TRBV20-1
TGCAGTGCTAGAGGTGACAAGACCTTGGAGACCCAGTACTTC
CSARGDKTLETQYF
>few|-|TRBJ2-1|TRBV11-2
TGTGCCAGCAGCTTTAATCCCGGCTACAATGAGCAGTTCTTC
CASSFNPGYNEQFF
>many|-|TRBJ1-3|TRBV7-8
TGTGCCAGCAGCTTCTATGGGAGGGTCTCTGGAAACACCATATATTTT
CASSFYGRVSGNTIYF
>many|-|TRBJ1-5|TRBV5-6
TGTGCCAGCAGTCCCGACACAGATAGCAATCAGCCCCAGCATTTT
CASSPDTDSNQPQHF
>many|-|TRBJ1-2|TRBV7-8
TGTGCCAGCAGCCCGGGGAGATTTAACTATGGCTACACCTTC
CASSPGRFNYGYTF
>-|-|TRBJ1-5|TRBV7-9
TGTGCCAGCAGCTTACCTGAGAAAGAGACCCAGCATTTT
CASSLPEKETQHF
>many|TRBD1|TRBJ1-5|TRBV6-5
TGTGCCAGCAGTTACAGACAGGGAGGTCAGCCCCAGCATTTT
CASSYRQGGQPQHF
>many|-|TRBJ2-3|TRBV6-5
TGTGCCAGCGGTCAGTCTGATACGCAGTATTTT
CASGQSDTQYF
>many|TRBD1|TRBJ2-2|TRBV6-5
TGTGCCAGCAGTTACCAAGTAGGGGACAGGGGGAGCCACCGGGAGCTGTTTTTT
CASSYQVGDRGSHRELFF
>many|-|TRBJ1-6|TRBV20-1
TGCAGTGCTAGTCCGGCACCCCTCCACTTT
CSASPAPLHF
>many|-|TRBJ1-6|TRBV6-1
TGTGCCAGCAGTGAAGTGGGGGATTCACCCCTCCACTTT
CASSEVGDSPLHF
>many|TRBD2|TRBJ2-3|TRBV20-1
TGCAGTGCTCCCCACCCAGCGGGGCCTAGCACAGATACGCAGTATTTT
CSAPHPAGPSTDTQYF
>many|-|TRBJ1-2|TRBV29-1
TGCAGCGTAGAGCAAACGGGGACCTCAACCACCTTC
CSVEQTGTSTTF
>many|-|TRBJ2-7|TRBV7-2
TGTGCCAGCAAAATTGGGGGGGCAACACCGTACGAGCAGTACTTC
CASKIGGATPYEQYF
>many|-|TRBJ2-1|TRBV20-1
TGCAGTGCTAGAGATCACTCCACCCATGAGCAGTTCTTC
CSARDHSTHEQFF
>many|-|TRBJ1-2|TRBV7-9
TGTGCCAGCAGCTTAGGGGGGCCAGAGGACTATGGCTACACCTTC
CASSLGGPEDYGYTF
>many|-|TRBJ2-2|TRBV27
TGTGCCAGCAGGGCGGGGCTGTACACCGGGGAGCTGTTTTTT
CASRAGLYTGELFF
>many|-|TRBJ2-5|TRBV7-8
TGTGCCAGCAGCTCCCTAAGACCCGTCGGGCAAGAGACCCAGTACTTC
CASSSLRPVGQETQYF
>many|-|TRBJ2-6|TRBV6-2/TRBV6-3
TGTGCCAGCAGCCTGAGCTCTGGGGCCAACGTCCTGACTTTC
CASSLSSGANVLTF
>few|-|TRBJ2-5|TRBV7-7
TGTGCTAGCAGCCCGGACTCATTTACCCAACGAAAAGAGACCCAGTACTTC
CASSPDSFTQRKETQYF
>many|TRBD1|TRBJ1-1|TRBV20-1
TGCAGTGGGCAGGGGGCGGTGAACACTGAAGCTTTCTTT
CSGQGAVNTEAFF
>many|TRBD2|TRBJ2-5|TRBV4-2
TGTGCCAGCAGCCCCTTACTAGCGGGGGATTCAGAGACCCAGTACTTC
CASSPLLAGDSETQYF
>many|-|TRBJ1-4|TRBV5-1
TGCGCCAGCAGCAAGTGGACAGCTGAAGGGGAAAAACTGTTTTTT
CASSKWTAEGEKLFF
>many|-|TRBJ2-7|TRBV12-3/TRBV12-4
TGTGCCAGCAGTTTAGCGTCCTACGAGCAGTACTTC
CASSLASYEQYF
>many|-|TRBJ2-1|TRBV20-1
TGCAGTGCTAGAGAAACCGGGACAACCACAAAGAACTCCTACAATGAGCAGTTCTTC
CSARETGTTTKNSYNEQFF
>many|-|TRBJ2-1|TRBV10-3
TGTGCCATCAGTGAGTCGGTTGGCAATGAGCAGTTCTTC
CAISESVGNEQFF
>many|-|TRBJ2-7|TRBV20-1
TGCAGTGCTGGAGGACTGGGAGCCGGGGGGCGGTACGAGCAGTACTTC
CSAGGLGAGGRYEQYF
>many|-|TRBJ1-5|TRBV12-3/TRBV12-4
TGTGCCAGCAGTCCAAAGTACAGTAATCAGCAGCCCCAGCATTTT
CASSPKYSNQQPQHF
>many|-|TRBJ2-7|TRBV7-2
TGTGCCAGCAGCTTTGGCCTAGCGAGCACCGAGCAGTACTTC
CASSFGLASTEQYF
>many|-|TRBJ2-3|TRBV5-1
TGCGCCAGCAGCTGGAACCCGGGGACACCCACAGATACGCAGTATTTT
CASSWNPGTPTDTQYF
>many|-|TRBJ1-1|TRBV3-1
TGTGCCAGCAGCCCCCTCGGGGCACTGAACACTGAAGCTTTCTTT
CASSPLGALNTEAFF
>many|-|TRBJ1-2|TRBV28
TGTGCCAGCATGCTCGGGGGAGGTGGTAACTATGGCTACACCTTC
CASMLGGGGNYGYTF
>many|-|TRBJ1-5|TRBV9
TGTGCCAGCAGCGTAGATTTGGGGAATCAGCCCCAGCATTTT
CASSVDLGNQPQHF
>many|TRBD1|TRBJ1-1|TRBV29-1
TGCAGCGCCAGGGGGAACGGTGAAGCTTTCTTT
CSARGNGEAFF
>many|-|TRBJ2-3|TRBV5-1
TGCGCCAGCAGCTTGGCCGGGCTAGGGACAGATACGCAGTATTTT
CASSLAGLGTDTQYF
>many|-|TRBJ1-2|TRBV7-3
TGTGCCAGCAGCCCACAAGGGAACTATGGCTACACCTTC
CASSPQGNYGYTF
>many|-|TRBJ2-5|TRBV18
TGTGCCAGCTCATGGGCTACCAAAGGAGAGACCCAGTACTTC
CASSWATKGETQYF
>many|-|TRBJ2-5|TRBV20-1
TGCAGTGATGGTTTTGGGGGGCGGGAGACCCAGTACTTC
CSDGFGGRETQYF
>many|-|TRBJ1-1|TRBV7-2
TGTGCCAGCAGTCAGATCGGGGGGGACACTGAAGCTTTCTTT
CASSQIGGDTEAFF
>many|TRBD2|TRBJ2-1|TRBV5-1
TGCGCCAGCAGCCGGAGCGGGGAGAATGAGCAGTTCTTC
CASSRSGENEQFF
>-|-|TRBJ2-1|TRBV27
TGTGCCAGCAGTTTTCCAGGGGCGAATGAGCAGTTCTTC
CASSFPGANEQFF
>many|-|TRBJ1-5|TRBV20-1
TGCAGTGCTAGGCCCCCCTTAACAGGGTGGAGTAAGCCCCAGCATTTT
CSARPPLTGWSKPQHF
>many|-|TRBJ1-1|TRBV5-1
TGCGCCAGCAGCAGAGACGGGAGGGAGAACACTGAAGCTTTCTTT
CASSRDGRENTEAFF
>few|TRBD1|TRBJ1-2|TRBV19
TGTGCCAGTAGTTTCAGGACAGGCTATGGCTACACCTTC
CASSFRTGYGYTF
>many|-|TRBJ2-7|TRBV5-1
TGCGCCAGCAGCCCGCGTGGCACGAGCTCCTACGAGCAGTACTTC
CASSPRGTSSYEQYF
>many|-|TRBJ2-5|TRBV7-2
TGTGCCAGCAGCTTAAATTCACCAGAGACCCAGTACTTC
CASSLNSPETQYF
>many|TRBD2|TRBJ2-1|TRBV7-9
TGTGCCAGCAGCCGTAACGGGACTACCGACAATGAGCAGTTCTTC
CASSRNGTTDNEQFF